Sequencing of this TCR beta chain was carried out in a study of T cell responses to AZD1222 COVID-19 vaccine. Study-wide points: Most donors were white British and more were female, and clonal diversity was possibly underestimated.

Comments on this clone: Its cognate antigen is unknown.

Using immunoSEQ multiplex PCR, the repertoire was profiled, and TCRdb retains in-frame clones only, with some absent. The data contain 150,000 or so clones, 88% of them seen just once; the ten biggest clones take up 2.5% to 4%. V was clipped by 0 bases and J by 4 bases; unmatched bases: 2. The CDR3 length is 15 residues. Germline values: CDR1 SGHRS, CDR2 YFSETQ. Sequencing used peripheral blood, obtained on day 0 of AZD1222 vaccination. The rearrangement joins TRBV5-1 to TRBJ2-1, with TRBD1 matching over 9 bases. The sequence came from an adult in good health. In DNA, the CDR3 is TGCGCCAGCAGCTTGGGGACAGGGGTTTACAATGAGCAGTTCTTC. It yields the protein CASSLGTGVYNEQFF.